This T cell receptor beta chain derives from a study of naive and memory T cell subsets (dated by TCRdb to the late 2010s). For the wider study: Sorted naive and memory T cell subsets from peripheral blood were analyzed in the study using a UMI-based, open-source pipeline for TCR alpha and beta sequencing. RNA was DNase-treated and reverse transcribed with TCR constant-region primers, mostly using SuperScript III. IgG serology results and the functional CMV T cell responses were in complete agreement.

The germline V gene gives CDR1 as SGDLS and CDR2 as YYNGEE. The junction carries 15 bases between V and J, which are trimmed by 0 bases and 0 bases respectively. The CDR3 measures 17 amino acids from cysteine to phenylalanine. Left in the record is the CDR3 DNA by itself, 51 bases read in frame from the first base. Library method: UMI-ligation and nested PCR. An equimolar mix of two oligonucleotides covering both TRBC1 and TRBC2 was used as the beta constant-region primer. Four rounds of PCR, combining the SP2 primer with nested alpha and beta constant-region primers, were used to amplify the ligated cDNA. A single-stranded oligonucleotide bearing the SP2 primer plus a 12-nucleotide UMI was ligated onto the 3' end of the cDNA by T4 RNA ligase 1. Incubation of the ligation reaction lasted roughly 20-25 hours at 16 degrees C. To avoid over-amplification, PCR2 was usually performed as a SYBR Green qPCR and halted once a predetermined threshold was reached. All purifications after the first were performed with Agencourt AMPure XP magnetic beads. Libraries were quantified by Qubit and checked on a TapeStation, where a main peak was expected near 650 bp. Pooled libraries were sequenced on an Illumina MiSeq with v2 2x251 paired-end kits, typically giving roughly 0.9-2.2 million reads per sample. Each sample's library went into the pool at roughly 4 nM, and about 5-8% PhiX was added to help with cluster recognition. Turning to the authors' computational methods: V and J genes were assigned to Demultiplexor-processed FASTQ reads by Decombinator through tag matching, with a single base-pair mismatch being allowed. Collapsinator used UMIs to correct both sequencing errors and frequency errors arising from PCR heterogeneity. CDR3Translator translated TCRs and extracted CDR3s from the conserved cysteine to the FGXG phenylalanine, flagging non-productive sequences. Gini, Shannon entropy and inverse Simpson indices were calculated on repertoires subsampled to equal numbers of UMI-defined TCRs. Power-law fits to clonotype abundance distributions were performed by maximum likelihood within the linear range. For one naive CD8 sample, the pipeline and MIGEC produced similar UMI counts, unique TCR numbers and clonal distributions. In one analysis, naive TCRs that were also found in any memory subset of the same donor were excluded from the naive repertoire. A set of 7,322 CMV-associated CDR3 sequences, compiled from VDJdb and a published dataset, was used to search the repertoires. In TCRdb, the public reads were trimmed at Q25 with fastp and aligned with MiXCR, with productive beta chains retained. Under each unique CDR3 protein, matching rows form one entry showing the most common genes and DNA. The V and J calls were determined by TCRdb, not by the authors. Here the sample has 150,000 or so distinct CDR3 sequences; roughly 23% occur a single time. The ten largest clones add up to around 0.097% of the sample.

What the research found in general, with its limitations: The abundance of TCRs followed a power law with an exponent that differed between naive and memory subsets yet stayed consistent across the three individuals. Following error correction, more than 95% of naive TCR sequences occurred only once, which made naive abundance distributions much steeper than those of memory subsets. Each clonotype was defined as a single alpha or beta chain sequence rather than as a paired alpha/beta receptor. In both CD4 and CD8 cells, a rise in Gini index and a fall in Shannon and inverse Simpson diversity were observed from naive through CM, EM and EMRA. RNA-based TCR counts may be affected by expression changes linked to T cell activation and differentiation. No ground truth was available to validate the repertoire findings for the naive and memory subsets. A few larger clonotypes were found in naive repertoires, especially CD8, and these larger clonotypes were possibly memory cells re-expressing CD45RA.

Of note for this clonotype: Its cognate antigen has yet to be identified. No much larger clone exists at a distance of one base, and base qualities are not known.

TCR alpha and beta chain libraries were amplified separately from the second PCR step onward. Donor CMV status was determined by IFNgamma production from CD4+ T cells after overnight stimulation of fresh PBMCs with CMV viral lysate. Miltenyi beads were used first to positively select CD4 T cells, and CD8 T cells were then positively selected from the CD4-negative fraction. Cells were stained for CD3, CD4, CD8, CD45RA, CD27 and a live/dead dye and were sorted on a BD Aria II into four subsets based on CD45RA and CD27. A few healthy volunteers provided blood, and the blood of each volunteer was split into CD4 and CD8 T cells and then into four differentiation subsets. Approximately 120 ml of peripheral blood was taken from each donor, and PBMC were separated by density-gradient centrifugation on Ficoll-Paque PLUS. Sorted cells were lysed in RLT buffer, after which RNA was extracted using a Qiagen RNeasy kit and stored at -80 degrees C.

Sequencing input: naive CD4+ T cells from blood. The intended sense of this specimen's cell subset or site label: naive T cells, CD45RA high CD27+. The rearranged chain carries TRBV9 and TRBJ1-2, with no confidently assigned D gene. The origin of this receptor is a human donor in good health. The DNA is as follows: TGTGCCAGCAGCGTAGCAGGACGAGGATTAGCTAACTATGGCTACACCTTC. It encodes CASSVAGRGLANYGYTF.